A single sample is the source of the 3 T cell receptor beta chains below, sequenced in a study of cytomegalovirus exposure and HLA in healthy donors. Primers included in the PCR were 60 Vbeta and 13 Jbeta primers. Libraries were prepared by immunoSEQ multiplex PCR; TCRdb keeps only in-frame clonotypes and omits some of them. The sample consists of fewer than 120,000 clones, around 87% of them appearing once. Specimen: PBMCs. The receptors stem from a man aged 40-49 years in good health and CMV-seronegative.

The V call is TRBV6-5, the J call TRBJ2-2; possible D gene TRBD1, 6 bases. The CDR3 has 15 residues. V lost 10 bases to trimming and J lost 2 bases, with 17 bases between them. Germline V gene lookup returns CDR1 MNHEY and CDR2 SVGAGI. CDR3 region: CATGRTASNTGELFF. The CDR3 nucleotides read TGTGCCACCGGCCGGACAGCTAGCAACACCGGGGAGCTGTTTTTT.

V gene TRBV29-1 combines with J gene TRBJ2-7, with TRBD1 as a possible D gene (5 bases). V lost 5 bases to trimming and J lost 2 bases, with 13 bases between them. This CDR3 contains 13 residues. The germline CDR1 and CDR2 sequences are SQVTM and ANQGSEA. The CDR3 spells CSVLTGGPYEQYF. CDR3 in DNA: TGCAGCGTTCTCACAGGTGGTCCCTACGAGCAGTACTTC.

The CDR3 DNA follows: TGTGCCAGCAGTGAACTCGAGTTGGGCAGGGAAGGCTACACCTTC. This encodes CASSELELGREGYTF. The chain has TRBV2 and TRBJ1-2; D is possibly TRBD1 (5 bases). The V end was cut by 2 bases, the J end by 8 bases, with 18 bases between. The CDR3 has 15 amino acids. Germline CDR1 SNHLY, CDR2 FYNNEI. The whole variable domain, remainder taken from reference TRBV2 and TRBJ1-2, is EPEVTQTPSHQVTQMGQEVILRCVPISNHLYFYWYRQILGQKVEFLVSFYNNEISEKSEIFDDQFSVERPDGSNFTLKIRSTKLEDSAMYFCASSELELGREGYTFGSGTRLTVV.